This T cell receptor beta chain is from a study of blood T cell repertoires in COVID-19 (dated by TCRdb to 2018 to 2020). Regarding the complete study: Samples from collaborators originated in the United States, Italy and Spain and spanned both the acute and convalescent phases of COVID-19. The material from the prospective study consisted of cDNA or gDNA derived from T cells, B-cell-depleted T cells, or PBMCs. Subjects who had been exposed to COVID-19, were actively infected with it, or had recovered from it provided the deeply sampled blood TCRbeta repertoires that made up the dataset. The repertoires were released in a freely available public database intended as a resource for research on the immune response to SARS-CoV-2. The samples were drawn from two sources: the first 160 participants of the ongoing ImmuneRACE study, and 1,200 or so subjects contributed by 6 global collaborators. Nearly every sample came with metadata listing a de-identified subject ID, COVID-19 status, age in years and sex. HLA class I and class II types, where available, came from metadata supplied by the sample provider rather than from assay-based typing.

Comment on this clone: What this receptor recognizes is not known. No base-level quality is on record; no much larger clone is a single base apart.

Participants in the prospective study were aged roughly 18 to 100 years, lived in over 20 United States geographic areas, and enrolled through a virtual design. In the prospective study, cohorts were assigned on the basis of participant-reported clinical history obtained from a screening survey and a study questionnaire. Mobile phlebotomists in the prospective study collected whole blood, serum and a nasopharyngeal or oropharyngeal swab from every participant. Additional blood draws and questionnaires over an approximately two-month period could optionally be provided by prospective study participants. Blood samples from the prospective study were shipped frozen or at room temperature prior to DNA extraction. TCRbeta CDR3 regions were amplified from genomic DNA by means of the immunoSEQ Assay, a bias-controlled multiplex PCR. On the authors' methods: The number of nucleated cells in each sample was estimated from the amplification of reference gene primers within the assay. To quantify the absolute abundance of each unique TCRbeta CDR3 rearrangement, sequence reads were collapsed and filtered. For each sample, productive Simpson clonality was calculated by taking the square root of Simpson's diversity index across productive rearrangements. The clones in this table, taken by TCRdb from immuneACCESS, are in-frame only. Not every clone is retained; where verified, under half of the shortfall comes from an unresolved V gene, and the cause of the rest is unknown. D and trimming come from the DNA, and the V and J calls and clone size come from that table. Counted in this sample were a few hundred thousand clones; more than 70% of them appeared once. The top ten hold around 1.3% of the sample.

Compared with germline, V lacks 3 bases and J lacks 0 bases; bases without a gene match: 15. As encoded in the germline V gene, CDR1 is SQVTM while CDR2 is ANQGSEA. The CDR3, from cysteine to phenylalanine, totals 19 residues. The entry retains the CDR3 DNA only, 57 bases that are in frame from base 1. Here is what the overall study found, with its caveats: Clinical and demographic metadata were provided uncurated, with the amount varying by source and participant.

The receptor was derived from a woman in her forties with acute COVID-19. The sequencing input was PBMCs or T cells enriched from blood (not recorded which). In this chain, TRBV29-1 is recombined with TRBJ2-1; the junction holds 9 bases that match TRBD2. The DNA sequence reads TGCAGCGTTGATCGTGAGGCGGGAGGGCCCCTGAGCTCCTACAATGAGCAGTTCTTC. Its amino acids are CSVDREAGGPLSSYNEQFF.